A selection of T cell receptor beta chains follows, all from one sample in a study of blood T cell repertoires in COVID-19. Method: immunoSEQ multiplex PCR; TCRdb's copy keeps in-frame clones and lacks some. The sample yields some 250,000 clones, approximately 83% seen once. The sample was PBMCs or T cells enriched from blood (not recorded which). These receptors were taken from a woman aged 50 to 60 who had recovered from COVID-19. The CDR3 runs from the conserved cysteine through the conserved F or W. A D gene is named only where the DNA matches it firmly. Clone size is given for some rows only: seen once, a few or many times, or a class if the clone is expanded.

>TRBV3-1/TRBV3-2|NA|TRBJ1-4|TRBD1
TGTGCCAGCAGCCGGCCTACAGGGGGAGGGGCAACTAATGAAAAACTGTTTTTT
CASSRPTGGGATNEKLFF
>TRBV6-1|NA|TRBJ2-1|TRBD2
TGTGCCAGCAGTGGGGGCCGCGGGAGGGCCCGCAATGAGCAGTTCTTC
CASSGGRGRARNEQFF
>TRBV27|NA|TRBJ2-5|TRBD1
TGTGCCAGCAGTTTCGGCAGGGGGCGTAGGGGAGAGACCCAGTACTTC
CASSFGRGRRGETQYF
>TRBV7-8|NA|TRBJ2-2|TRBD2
TGTGCCAGCAAGAGGTTAGCGGGTAACCTCGGGGAGCTGTTTTTT
CASKRLAGNLGELFF
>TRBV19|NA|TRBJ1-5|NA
TGTGCCAGTAGTACCGGGGGGGGAACAGGGATGGGGCATCAGCCCCAGCATTTT
CASSTGGGTGMGHQPQHF
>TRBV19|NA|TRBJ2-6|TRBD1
TGTGCCAGTAGGGGACAGGGCTCTGGGGCCAACGTCCTGACTTTC
CASRGQGSGANVLTF
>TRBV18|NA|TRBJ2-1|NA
TGTGCCAGCTCACCACTCCTAGGACAGAGCAACAATGAGCAGTTCTTC
CASSPLLGQSNNEQFF
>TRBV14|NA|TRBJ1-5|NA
TGTGTAGGGGCCGATTTGGGCTTCAGCAATCAGCCCCAGCATTTT
CVGADLGFSNQPQHF
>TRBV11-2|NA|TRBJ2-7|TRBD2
TGTGCCAGCAGCCCGGGACTATATAAACACGAGCAGTACTTC
CASSPGLYKHEQYF
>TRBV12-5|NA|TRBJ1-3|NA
TGTGCTAGTGGTTCTCCCTGGGGGGTGTACTCTGGAAACACCATATATTTT
CASGSPWGVYSGNTIYF
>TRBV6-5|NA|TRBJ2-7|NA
TGTGCCAGCAACCCGAGCGGGACAACCTCCTACGAGCAGTACTTC
CASNPSGTTSYEQYF
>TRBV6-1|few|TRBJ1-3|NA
TGTGCCAGCAGTGAAGGAATGTATGGGGGCACAGGTGGAAACACCATATATTTT
CASSEGMYGGTGGNTIYF
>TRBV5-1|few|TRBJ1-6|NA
TGCGCCAGCAGCATGGACAGTTATAATTCACCCCTCCACTTT
CASSMDSYNSPLHF
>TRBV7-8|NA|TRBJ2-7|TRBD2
TGTGCCAGCAGCTTAGGCCAGAGGGAGGGCTTCGAGCAGTACTTC
CASSLGQREGFEQYF
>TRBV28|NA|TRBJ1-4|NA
TGTGCCAGCAGTTCAAGCCCCAATGAAAAACTGTTTTTT
CASSSSPNEKLFF
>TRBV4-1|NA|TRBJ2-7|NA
TGCGCCAGCAGCCAAACTCGCGGGCCCACCTACGAGCAGTACTTC
CASSQTRGPTYEQYF
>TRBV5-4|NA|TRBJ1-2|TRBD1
TGTGCCAGCAGGCTACAGGGGGGGAACTATGGCTACACCTTC
CASRLQGGNYGYTF
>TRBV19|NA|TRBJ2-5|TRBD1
TGTGCCAGTAGTATTAACAGGGGGCGCCGGGAGACCCAGTACTTC
CASSINRGRRETQYF
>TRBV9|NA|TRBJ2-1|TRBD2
TGTGCCAGCAGCGCGTCCCCTTCTAGCGGGGTGGGCTATGAGCAGTTCTTC
CASSASPSSGVGYEQFF
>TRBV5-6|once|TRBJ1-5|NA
TGTGCCAGCAGCTTAGGACAGACCAATCAGCCCCAGCATTTT
CASSLGQTNQPQHF
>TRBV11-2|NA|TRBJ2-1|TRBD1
TGTGCCAGCAGCTCCGGGACAGGGAGAAACTATGAGCAGTTCTTC
CASSSGTGRNYEQFF
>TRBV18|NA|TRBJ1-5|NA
TGTGCCAGCTCACCAGGGACACCGGACCTCAATCAGCCCCAGCATTTT
CASSPGTPDLNQPQHF
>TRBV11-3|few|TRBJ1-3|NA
TGTGCCAGCAGCTCCTGGGAGTCTGGAAACACCATATATTTT
CASSSWESGNTIYF
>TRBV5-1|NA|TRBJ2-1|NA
TGCGCCAGCAGCTCCTTTCCCGGGAATGAGCAGTTCTTC
CASSSFPGNEQFF
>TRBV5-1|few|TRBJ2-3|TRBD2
TGCGCCAGCAGCTTGGCGGTAGCGGGAGCTATAGATACGCAGTATTTT
CASSLAVAGAIDTQYF
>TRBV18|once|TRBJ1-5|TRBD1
TGTGCCAGCTCACCAACAGGGGGCAATCAGCCCCAGCATTTT
CASSPTGGNQPQHF
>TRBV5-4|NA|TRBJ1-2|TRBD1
TGTGCCAGCAGCCCACCGGGACAGGGAAACTATGGCTACACCTTC
CASSPPGQGNYGYTF
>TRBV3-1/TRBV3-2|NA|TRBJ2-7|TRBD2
TGTGCCAGCAAGCGGGAGGGGTACGAGCAGTACTTC
CASKREGYEQYF
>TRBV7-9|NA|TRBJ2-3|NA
TGTGCCAGCAGCTTGGAGAGGACAGATACGCAGTATTTT
CASSLERTDTQYF
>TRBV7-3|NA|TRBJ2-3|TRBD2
TGTGCCAGCAGCTTTAGCGGGACTAGCACAGATACGCAGTATTTT
CASSFSGTSTDTQYF
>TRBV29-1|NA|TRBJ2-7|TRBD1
TGCAGCGTGGTACAGGGGCCCGGCTACGAGCAGTACTTC
CSVVQGPGYEQYF
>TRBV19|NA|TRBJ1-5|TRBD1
TGTGCCAGTAGTAGGCAGGGGGGAAATCAGCCCCAGCATTTT
CASSRQGGNQPQHF
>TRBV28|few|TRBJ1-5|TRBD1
TGTGCCAGCAGCACCTCGATGGGACAGGGGAATCAGCCCCAGCATTTT
CASSTSMGQGNQPQHF
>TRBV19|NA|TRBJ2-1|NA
TGTGCCAGTAGTAGTCAGCGGAGCTCCTACAATGAGCAGTTCTTC
CASSSQRSSYNEQFF
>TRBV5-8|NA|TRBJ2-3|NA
TGTGCCAGCAGCTTAAGTGGTGGAGCAGGGGGGAGAGGTGATACGCAGTATTTT
CASSLSGGAGGRGDTQYF
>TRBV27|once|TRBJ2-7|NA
TGTGCCAGCAGTCCATACCTAACAGGGAAAATAAACCGTTCCTACGAGCAGTACTTC
CASSPYLTGKINRSYEQYF
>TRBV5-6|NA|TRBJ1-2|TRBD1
TGTGCCAGCAGCTTGGGACAGGGCCCTAGCACCTTC
CASSLGQGPSTF
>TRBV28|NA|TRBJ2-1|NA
TGTGCCAGCAGTGGTAGCGGCCATCCCCTTATGACTGAGCAGTTCTTC
CASSGSGHPLMTEQFF
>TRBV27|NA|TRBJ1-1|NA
TGTGCCAGCATTCAGGGGTCTGAAGCTTTCTTT
CASIQGSEAFF
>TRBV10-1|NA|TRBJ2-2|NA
TGCGCCAGCAGTGAGCGGCAGGGATACACCGGGGAGCTGTTTTTT
CASSERQGYTGELFF
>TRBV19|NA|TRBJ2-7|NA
TGTGCCAGTAGCTCACAGGGAACCTACGAGCAGTACTTC
CASSSQGTYEQYF
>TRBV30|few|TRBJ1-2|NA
TGTGCCTGGGAGAAGCCGGGACAACGATCTAACTATGGCTACACCTTC
CAWEKPGQRSNYGYTF
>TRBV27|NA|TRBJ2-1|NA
TGTGCCAGCAGTTTATCGGGCGTCGGACTCGCCTCCTACAATGAGCAGTTCTTC
CASSLSGVGLASYNEQFF
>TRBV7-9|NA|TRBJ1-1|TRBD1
TGTGCCAGCAGCCTAGGAAGAGGGACAGGGGCGAGGACTGAAGCTTTCTTT
CASSLGRGTGARTEAFF
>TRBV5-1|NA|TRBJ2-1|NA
TGCGCCAGCAGCTTGGGGAGGGCCCACGATGAGCAGTTCTTC
CASSLGRAHDEQFF
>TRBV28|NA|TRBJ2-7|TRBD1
TGTGCCAGCAGGAGGGACAGCTCCTACGAGCAGTACTTC
CASRRDSSYEQYF
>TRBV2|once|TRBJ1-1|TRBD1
TGTGCCAGCAGTCTCAGGGGGCTGAACACTGAAGCTTTCTTT
CASSLRGLNTEAFF
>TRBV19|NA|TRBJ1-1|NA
TGTGCCAGTAGAAACAGTTGGAACACTGAAGCTTTCTTT
CASRNSWNTEAFF
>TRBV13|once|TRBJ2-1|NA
TGTGCCAGCACCGTGATACTAGACGTTGAGCAGTTCTTC
CASTVILDVEQFF
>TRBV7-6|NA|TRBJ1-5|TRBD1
TGTGCCAGCAGCTTGGGGACAGGGAAGAACCAGCCCCAGCATTTT
CASSLGTGKNQPQHF
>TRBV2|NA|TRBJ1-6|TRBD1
TGTGCCAGCAGATGGACAGGGAGCTCCTATAATTCACCCCTCCACTTT
CASRWTGSSYNSPLHF
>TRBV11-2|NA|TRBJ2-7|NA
TGTGCCAGCAGCTTAAGGGGCCCGGGACTTAACTACGAGCAGTACTTC
CASSLRGPGLNYEQYF
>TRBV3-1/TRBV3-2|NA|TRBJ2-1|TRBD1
TGTGCCAGCAGCCAAGAGGCTCCGGGACAGGGTCCGCATGAGCAGTTCTTC
CASSQEAPGQGPHEQFF
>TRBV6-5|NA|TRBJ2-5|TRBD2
TGTGCAGGGAGGACTAGCGCTCAAGAGACTCAGTACTTC
CAGRTSAQETQYF
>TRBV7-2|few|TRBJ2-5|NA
TGTGCCAGCAGCTCTCCAGGGATACAAGAGACCCAGTACTTC
CASSSPGIQETQYF